Below, 30 T cell receptor beta chains from the same sample are listed, as sequenced in a study of cytomegalovirus exposure and HLA in healthy donors. 60 Vbeta and 13 Jbeta primers were used in PCR. Produced via immunoSEQ multiplex PCR; TCRdb's table is partial and in-frame only. This table holds 180,000 or so clones, 70% to 90% found once. The sample comprised PBMCs. The receptors derive from a man younger than 35 in good health and CMV-seropositive.

The CDR3 nucleotides read TGTGCCAGTAGTACAGGGGCAGCCGGGGAGCTGTTTTTT. This encodes CASSTGAAGELFF. The chain combines TRBV19 with TRBJ2-2; tentative D call: TRBD1 (6 bases). The germline CDR1 and CDR2 sequences are LNHDA and SQIVND (reference sequence). Trimming stripped 4 bases from V and 6 bases from J, with 9 bases between. This CDR3 has 13 residues.

The gene calls are TRBV5-1 and TRBJ2-2; TRBD2 agrees at 11 bases. Trimming cost V 5 bases and J 3 bases; bases outside gene matches: 3. This CDR3 contains 15 residues. Germline values: CDR1 SGHRS, CDR2 YFSETQ. The CDR3 nucleotides read TGCGCCAGCAGTCTAGCGGGGGGCGACACCGGGGAGCTGTTTTTT. This encodes CASSLAGGDTGELFF.

The chain is built from TRBV29-1 and TRBJ1-4; no clear D. V was shortened by 4 bases and J by 10 bases, with 16 bases between the two germline ends. Germline loops: CDR1 SQVTM, CDR2 ANQGSEA. This CDR3 spans 13 amino acids. CDR3 sequence (DNA): TGCAGCGTTGGGAGGCGGCCCGATGGAAAACTGTTTTTT. It translates to CSVGRRPDGKLFF.

The J gene is TRBJ1-5, the V gene TRBV10-3; a weak D match, TRBD1 (5 bases). This CDR3 spans 14 amino acids. The germline V and J ends were trimmed by 2 bases and 5 bases, with 10 bases remaining between them. Looked up from germline, CDR1 is ENHRY and CDR2 is SYGVKD. The CDR3 spells CAISEQGGDQPQHF. CDR3 in DNA: TGTGCCATCAGTGAGCAGGGTGGGGATCAGCCCCAGCATTTT.

This clone is a singleton in its sample. The J gene is TRBJ2-1, the V gene TRBV11-2, with TRBD2 matching over 9 bases. Unmatched junction bases numbered 5, after V lost 4 bases and J lost 4 bases. The CDR3 has 15 amino acids. CDR1 is SGHAT and CDR2 is FQNNGV in the germline V gene. DNA of the CDR3: TGTGCCAGCAGCTCTCTAGCGGGGAAATACAATGAGCAGTTCTTC. This translates into CASSSLAGKYNEQFF.

The chain carries TRBV5-5 and TRBJ1-2; 7 positions match TRBD1. V shed 7 bases, J shed 10 bases, and the junction held 19 bases outside the gene matches. CDR1 and CDR2 (germline): SGHKS, YYEKEE (reference sequence). CDR3 length: 15 amino acids. The CDR3 is CASGSQTTGENAYTF. The CDR3 bases are TGTGCCAGCGGGTCCCAAACCACAGGGGAAAATGCCTACACCTTC. Full variable domain (missing parts from reference TRBV5-5 and TRBJ1-2): DAGVTQSPTHLIKTRGQQVTLRCSPISGHKSVSWYQQVLGQGPQFIFQYYEKEERGRGNFPDRFSARQFPNYSSELNVNALLLGDSALYLCASGSQTTGENAYTFGSGTRLTVV.

This rearrangement joins TRBV30 to TRBJ2-1; tentative D call: TRBD1 (5 bases). The germline V gene has CDR1 GTSNPN and CDR2 SVGIG (reference sequence). V lost 3 bases and J lost 9, with 15 bases in between. The CDR3 loop spans 13 amino acids. CDR3 sequence (DNA): TGTGCCTGGAGATGGGGCAGGGCTAGTGAGCAGTTCTTC. It yields the protein CAWRWGRASEQFF.

The chain uses TRBV13 and TRBJ2-7; TRBD1 agrees at 8 bases. Trimming removed 4 bases from V and 4 bases from J; junction bases left unmatched: 12. This CDR3 has 16 amino acids. CDR1 is PRHDT and CDR2 is FYEKMQ in the germline V gene (reference sequence). CDR3 protein: CASSSRDRDRNYEQYF. CDR3 in DNA: TGTGCCAGCAGCTCCAGGGACCGGGACAGGAATTACGAGCAGTACTTC.

The V and J genes are TRBV2 and TRBJ2-5, with 9 bases matching TRBD2. V dropped 4 bases and J dropped 2; count of bases not matched to a gene: 5. The CDR3 contains 15 residues. Germline V gives CDR1 SNHLY, CDR2 FYNNEI. CDR3 in amino acids: CASSGAGGRQETQYF. Written as DNA, the CDR3 is TGTGCCAGCAGTGGGGCGGGGGGGAGGCAAGAGACCCAGTACTTC.

J is TRBJ1-2 and V is TRBV19, with a possible D match to TRBD1 (5 bases). Trimming took 5 bases from V and 3 from J, leaving 10 bases between them. The CDR3 consists of 13 residues. CDR1 is LNHDA, CDR2 SQIVND, per germline (reference sequence). The CDR3 reads CASSRRGYYGYTF. The DNA of the CDR3 is TGTGCCAGTAGTCGGAGGGGCTACTATGGCTACACCTTC.

The genes are TRBV30 and TRBJ2-2; 7 nucleotides match TRBD1. Trimming cost V 3 bases and J 5 bases; bases outside gene matches: 9. Germline-derived CDR1 and CDR2 are GTSNPN and SVGIG (reference sequence). CDR3 length: 15 amino acids. CDR3 DNA: TGTGCCTGGAGAGGGGCCGGGACAGTTACCGGGGAGCTGTTTTTT. It translates to CAWRGAGTVTGELFF.

V and J are TRBV30 and TRBJ2-7; 8 bases fit TRBD2. The CDR3 length is 16 residues. In germline, CDR1 is GTSNPN, CDR2 SVGIG (reference sequence). Trimming took 1 base from V and 2 from J; bases not matched to a gene: 10. The CDR3 reads CAWSAGGASPPYEQYF. The CDR3 nucleotides read TGTGCCTGGAGTGCGGGGGGGGCGTCTCCCCCCTACGAGCAGTACTTC.

The chain links TRBV30 to TRBJ2-7; 7 bases align to TRBD1. The CDR3 consists of 12 residues. Germline V CDR1 and CDR2: GTSNPN, SVGIG (reference sequence). After removal of 5 bases from V and 4 bases from J, the junction contained 5 bases not matched to a gene. For the CDR3, the DNA is TGTGCCTGGGGGGTACAGGGGTACGAGCAGTACTTC. The encoded protein is CAWGVQGYEQYF.

The chain recombines TRBV25-1 with TRBJ1-1; maybe TRBD1 (6 bases). V lost 4 bases and J lost 1, with 22 bases in between. Germline loops: CDR1 MGHDK, CDR2 SYGVNS. This CDR3 comprises 18 residues. The CDR3 spells CASSGYRDMRFWNTEAFF. The CDR3 DNA sequence: TGTGCCAGCAGTGGCTACAGGGACATGAGGTTTTGGAACACTGAAGCTTTCTTT.

The chain carries TRBV27 and TRBJ2-3; 9 bases agree with TRBD1. The CDR3 spans 16 residues. Trimming took 5 bases from V and 7 from J; bases not matched to a gene: 13. Germline CDR1 MNHEY, CDR2 SMNVEV (reference sequence). The CDR3 DNA reads TGTGCCAGCAGTGACCCCATTACAGGGGGCCATTATACGCAGTATTTT. Amino acid sequence: CASSDPITGGHYTQYF.

The chain joins TRBV5-1 to TRBJ2-1, with D perhaps TRBD2 (7 bases). The CDR3 extends over 13 amino acids. Germline loops: CDR1 SGHRS, CDR2 YFSETQ. Trimming left V 7 bases short and J 9 bases short, with 17 bases between. This CDR3 reads CASGGEQGGEQFF. The CDR3 DNA reads TGCGCCAGCGGGGGGGAACAGGGCGGTGAGCAGTTCTTC.

Points on this clone: Distinct nucleotide sequences in the sample also encode this CDR3. V is TRBV7-9 and J is TRBJ1-5, with TRBD1 matching 7 bases. Germline lookup yields CDR1 SEHNR and CDR2 FQNEAQ (reference sequence). The V and J ends lost 5 bases and 5 bases, in that order; junction bases with no gene match: 3. The CDR3 consists of 13 residues. The CDR3: CASSQTGDQPQHF. DNA for the CDR3: TGTGCCAGCAGCCAAACAGGGGATCAGCCCCAGCATTTT.

This chain links TRBV5-1 with TRBJ2-2; 8 bases map to TRBD2. The germline CDR1 and CDR2 sequences are SGHRS and YFSETQ. This CDR3 is 17 amino acids long. V gave up 5 bases and J gave up 1 base; unmatched junction bases: 10. The CDR3 DNA is TGCGCCAGCAGTCCCTACGGGGGGGCTTTGAACACCGGGGAGCTGTTTTTT. This translates into CASSPYGGALNTGELFF.

This clone has just a few counts. V is TRBV6-6 and J is TRBJ2-2; a possible D gene is TRBD1 (6 bases). Trimming left V 6 bases short and J 5 bases short, with 10 bases between. This CDR3 contains 13 residues. CDR1 and CDR2 from the germline V gene are MNHNY and SVGAGI (reference sequence). CDR3 in amino acids: CASRDTGTGELFF. The CDR3 DNA sequence: TGTGCCAGCAGAGACACAGGGACCGGGGAGCTGTTTTTT.

The V gene is TRBV4-1, the J gene TRBJ2-3; 13 nucleotides match TRBD2. Germline assignment: CDR1 MGHRA and CDR2 YSYEKL. Trimming removed 5 bases from V and 1 base from J; junction bases left unmatched: 3. The CDR3 spans 16 residues. In nucleotides, the CDR3 is TGCGCCAGCAGCTATGGGACTAGCGGGGGCACAGATACGCAGTATTTT. Its translation is CASSYGTSGGTDTQYF.

The V gene is TRBV7-7, the J gene TRBJ2-2; no clear D. V lost 0 bases, J lost 3 bases, and 5 bases lay in between. Germline values: CDR1 SSHAT, CDR2 FNYEAQ (reference sequence). This CDR3 contains 14 residues. The CDR3 reads CASSLAGYTGELFF. DNA for the CDR3: TGTGCCAGCAGCTTAGCCGGTTACACCGGGGAGCTGTTTTTT.

The chain employs TRBV19 and TRBJ1-1; D ambiguous. V was cut by 0 bases and J by 8 bases, with 13 bases left in between. The CDR3 extends over 14 amino acids. From germline, CDR1 is LNHDA and CDR2 SQIVND (reference sequence). As DNA, the CDR3 is TGTGCCAGTAGTATAGAGAAATCACAGACCGAAGCTTTCTTT. Its translation: CASSIEKSQTEAFF.

This clone appeared a few times. This chain uses TRBV4-1 with TRBJ2-1, with a weak D call TRBD1 (5 bases). CDR1 MGHRA and CDR2 YSYEKL come from the germline V gene. The germline V and J ends were trimmed by 3 bases and 4 bases, with 13 bases remaining between them. There are 15 residues in the CDR3. The CDR3 region has the DNA TGCGCCAGCAGCCAGTCGACAGCCCTTTACAATGAGCAGTTCTTC. Translated: CASSQSTALYNEQFF.

This sequence joins TRBV5-8 and TRBJ1-3, with D unclear. Germline assignment: CDR1 SGHTS and CDR2 YDEGEE. The V end was cut by 2 bases, the J end by 0 bases, with 6 bases between. The CDR3 covers 14 residues. The CDR3 nucleotides are TGTGCCAGCAGCTTCGCAGACTCTGGAAACACCATATATTTT. This gives the protein CASSFADSGNTIYF.

The V and J genes are TRBV7-2 and TRBJ2-3, with TRBD2 identical over 12 bases. V trimming: 1 base; J trimming: 6 bases; junction bases outside the gene matches: 8. The CDR3 totals 17 residues. CDR1 SGHTA and CDR2 FQGNSA come from the germline V gene. The CDR3 protein is CASSLVRLAGGTDTQYF. CDR3 DNA sequence: TGTGCCAGCAGCTTAGTCCGCCTAGCGGGGGGGACCGATACGCAGTATTTT. Combining the CDR3 with reference TRBV7-2 and TRBJ2-3 gives the whole variable domain GAGVSQSPSNKVTEKGKDVELRCDPISGHTALYWYRQSLGQGLEFLIYFQGNSAPDKSGLPSDRFSAERTGGSVSTLTIQRTQQEDSAVYLCASSLVRLAGGTDTQYFGPGTRLTVL.

The V and J genes are TRBV4-3 and TRBJ1-4, with D possibly TRBD1 on 5 matching bases. Germline lookup yields CDR1 LGHNA and CDR2 YSLEER. This CDR3 contains 17 residues. V lost 0 bases and J lost 0, with 11 bases in between. CDR3 sequence: CASSQDERGATNEKLFF. In DNA form, the CDR3 reads TGCGCCAGCAGCCAAGATGAGCGGGGCGCAACTAATGAAAAACTGTTTTTT.

The V call is TRBV6-1, the J call TRBJ2-5; 9 positions match TRBD1. The end of the DNA fits TRBJ2-7 better, so the J call may be wrong. This CDR3 has 14 amino acids. CDR1 is MNHNS and CDR2 is SASEGT in the germline V gene. CDR3 sequence: CASKQGAFSSEQYF. As DNA, the CDR3 is TGTGCCAGCAAACAGGGGGCTTTCAGTTCCGAGCAGTACTTC.

The genes are TRBV4-3 and TRBJ2-2, with TRBD1 matching 8 bases. This CDR3 contains 17 residues. In germline, CDR1 is LGHNA, CDR2 YSLEER. The V segment lost 0 bases and the J segment 5 bases; nucleotides outside the gene matches: 8. The CDR3 sequence is CASSQDRIGQGTGELFF. CDR3 DNA: TGCGCCAGCAGCCAAGACAGGATTGGACAGGGAACCGGGGAGCTGTTTTTT.

The chain recombines TRBV6-4 with TRBJ1-2, with 8 nucleotides matching TRBD1. The CDR3 extends over 15 amino acids. With 6 bases clipped from V and 0 bases from J, the junction kept 6 bases outside the gene matches. Germline CDR1 MRHNA, CDR2 SNTAGT. The DNA for the CDR3 is TGTGCCAGCAGCCTAGGACAGGGCTCTAACTATGGCTACACCTTC. Its protein is CASSLGQGSNYGYTF.

The J gene is TRBJ1-6, the V gene TRBV6-5; D is ambiguous. Between the trimmed V and J ends, which lost 6 bases and 7 bases, there was a span of 10 bases. CDR3 length equals 13 residues. Germline V lookup: CDR1 MNHEY, CDR2 SVGAGI. CDR3 residues: CASRAPGNSPLHF. The CDR3 DNA reads as TGTGCCAGCAGGGCTCCGGGGAATTCACCCCTCCACTTT.